A selection of T cell receptor beta chains follows, all from one sample in a study of shared clonotypes between healthy human individuals. The table came from immunoSEQ multiplex PCR; TCRdb's copy has only in-frame clones and leaves some out. The top ten hold more than 9% of the sample, which has 190,000 or so clones, approximately 61% seen once. Sequencing was done on a sample of memory CD4+ T cells sorted from blood. All receptors derive from a man aged 25 to 40 in good health. Each CDR3 is given with its conserved first and last residue.

length: 16; V: TRBV7-6; J: TRBJ1-5; CDR3: CASSLESGASGQPQHF
length: 16; V: TRBV4-1; J: TRBJ1-1; CDR3: CASSLSGGVMNTEAFF
length: 12; V: TRBV29-1; J: TRBJ1-1; CDR3: CSAQEMNTEAFF
length: 14; V: TRBV11-3; J: TRBJ1-1; CDR3: CASSTDGLNTEAFF
length: 15; V: TRBV4-2; J: TRBJ2-1; CDR3: CASSLGQARYNEQFF
length: 14; V: TRBV19; J: TRBJ2-2; CDR3: CASAGTGMTGELFF
length: 14; V: TRBV10-1; J: TRBJ2-3; CDR3: CASSESPGQDTQYF
length: 14; V: TRBV11-2; J: TRBJ2-3; CDR3: CASSFDRGADTQYF
length: 15; V: TRBV19; J: TRBJ2-2; CDR3: CASSNRQGASGELFF
length: 16; V: TRBV5-4; J: TRBJ2-1; CDR3: CASFWRLAGDINEQFF
length: 14; V: TRBV28; J: TRBJ2-1; CDR3: CASSLAVSYNEQFF
length: 18; V: TRBV18; J: TRBJ2-2; CDR3: CASSPLGLAAINTGELFF
length: 16; V: TRBV5-1; J: TRBJ2-1; CDR3: CASSLVAGQGYNEQFF
length: 13; V: TRBV7-9; J: TRBJ2-1; CDR3: CASSLRGMGSSFF
length: 14; V: TRBV27; J: TRBJ1-1; CDR3: CASSLMGGNTEAFF
length: 15; V: TRBV5-1; J: TRBJ2-7; CDR3: CASSLEGLRTYEQYF
length: 15; V: TRBV7-9; J: TRBJ2-5; CDR3: CASSPPFSRHETQYF
length: 13; V: TRBV2; J: TRBJ2-1; CDR3: CASSGTSGRGLFF
length: 14; V: TRBV9; J: TRBJ2-3; CDR3: CASSPGVSTDTQYF
length: 13; V: TRBV7-3; J: TRBJ2-1; CDR3: CASSLYQGGEQFF
length: 15; V: TRBV18; J: TRBJ2-4; CDR3: CASSPNNLAKNIQYF
length: 13; V: TRBV27; J: TRBJ2-7; CDR3: CASSPRVTYEQYF
length: 15; V: TRBV13; J: TRBJ2-1; CDR3: CASTQGLAGGNEQFF
length: 14; V: TRBV7-8; J: TRBJ2-7; CDR3: CASSIGGNSYEQYF
length: 15; V: TRBV11-2; J: TRBJ1-1; CDR3: CASSFSGQVRPEAFF
length: 14; V: TRBV7-9; J: TRBJ1-2; CDR3: CASSSSPSLYGYTF
length: 15; V: TRBV7-9; J: TRBJ2-2; CDR3: CASSLGGAATGELFF
length: 16; V: TRBV18; J: TRBJ1-1; CDR3: CASSPGQRTRNTEAFF
length: 12; V: TRBV4-3; J: TRBJ2-1; CDR3: CASSHGGGEQFF
length: 16; V: TRBV5-6; J: TRBJ2-3; CDR3: CASSPGLADSTDTQYF
length: 17; V: TRBV5-1; J: TRBJ2-3; CDR3: CASSLARLAASTDTQYF
length: 14; V: TRBV14; J: TRBJ2-2; CDR3: CASSPTTGPRELFF
length: 15; V: TRBV9; J: TRBJ1-2; CDR3: CASSVAPDQNYGYTF
length: 16; V: TRBV4-1; J: TRBJ2-7; CDR3: CASSQDTPGSSVEQYF
length: 15; V: TRBV6-1; J: TRBJ1-1; CDR3: CASLNQQGGNTEAFF
length: 16; V: TRBV7-9; J: TRBJ2-7; CDR3: CASSLVDLRVSYEQYF
length: 15; V: TRBV5-1; J: TRBJ2-2; CDR3: CASSLALSNTGELFF
length: 14; V: TRBV5-1; J: TRBJ2-1; CDR3: CASSRGDSPAEQFF
length: 13; V: TRBV11-2; J: TRBJ2-1; CDR3: CASSLALYNEQFF
length: 17; V: TRBV7-1; J: TRBJ2-7; CDR3: CASSLSSGARSSYEQYF
length: 14; V: TRBV6-6; J: TRBJ2-2; CDR3: CAGHPGGPVGELFF
length: 16; V: TRBV4-2; J: TRBJ1-5; CDR3: CASSQEGDFSNQPQHF
length: 11; V: TRBV5-1; J: TRBJ2-5; CDR3: CASRGSETQYF
length: 15; V: TRBV9; J: TRBJ2-1; CDR3: CASSDLGLPYNEQFF
length: 14; V: TRBV28; J: TRBJ1-1; CDR3: CASKQRFPGGEAFF
length: 16; V: TRBV12-5; J: TRBJ2-1; CDR3: CASGLVDGRQYNEQFF
length: 15; V: TRBV5-5; J: TRBJ1-1; CDR3: CASSLRQVLSREAFF
length: 16; V: TRBV10-3; J: TRBJ2-3; CDR3: CAISDRTAKDTDTQYF
length: 15; V: TRBV10-3; J: TRBJ2-1; CDR3: CAISESQGQGDEQFF
length: 13; V: TRBV11-2; J: TRBJ1-2; CDR3: CASSRGQGHGYTF
length: 15; V: TRBV18; J: TRBJ1-1; CDR3: CASSLGGVKDTEAFF
length: 15; V: TRBV18; J: TRBJ1-2; CDR3: CASSPDAGFNYGYTF
length: 18; V: TRBV5-1; J: TRBJ2-5; CDR3: CASSSSLAGQFVQETQYF